Following are 26 T cell receptor beta chains from one sample sequenced in a study of blood T cell repertoires in COVID-19. Sequencing used immunoSEQ multiplex PCR; TCRdb keeps in-frame clones, though not all of them. The sample records more than 95,000 clones, roughly nine tenths being singletons. Input material: peripheral blood. The receptors come from a woman in her sixties or seventies with acute or convalescent COVID-19.

The V gene is TRBV7-2, the J gene TRBJ2-1, with D perhaps matching TRBD2 (5 bases). This CDR3 has 14 amino acids. Per the germline V gene, CDR1 is SGHTA and CDR2 is FQGNSA. The germline V and J ends were trimmed by 3 bases and 5 bases, with 11 bases remaining between them. The CDR3 sequence: CASSLRLTNNEQFF. DNA for the CDR3: TGTGCCAGCAGCTTGAGACTAACAAACAATGAGCAGTTCTTC.

This chain joins TRBV3-1 (or the pseudogene TRBV3-2) and TRBJ1-4; the D is unclear. The V and J ends lost 0 bases and 4 bases respectively, with 12 bases between them. CDR3 size: 16 residues. Germline V gene sequence: CDR1 LGHDT, CDR2 YNNKEL (reference sequence). The chain's CDR3 is CASSQDRRRSNEKLFF. In DNA form, the CDR3 reads TGTGCCAGCAGCCAAGATCGGAGACGGAGTAATGAAAAACTGTTTTTT.

The CDR3 coding sequence is TGTGCCAGCAGTTTATCACAGGGGGGTTTTGAGACCCAGTACTTC. Encoded protein: CASSLSQGGFETQYF. The J gene is TRBJ2-5, the V gene TRBV28; 8 nucleotides agree with TRBD1. CDR3 length equals 15 residues. J was trimmed by 5 bases and V by 1 base; bases with no gene match: 6. The germline V gene encodes CDR1 MDHEN and CDR2 SYDVKM.

As for this clone: A much larger clone differs by one base, so this may be a read error. The V call is TRBV4-2, the J call TRBJ1-1; 9 nucleotides agree with TRBD1. This CDR3 is 13 amino acids long. The ends lost 4 bases at V and 3 bases at J; junction bases unmatched: 0. The germline V gene has CDR1 LGHNA and CDR2 YNFKEQ. The CDR3 coding sequence is TGTGCCAGCAGCCGGACAGGGGACACTGAAGCTTTCTTT. It encodes CASSRTGDTEAFF.

This CDR3 is CASTTSGVGNSPLHF. CDR3 sequence (DNA): TGTGCCAGTACTACGTCAGGGGTTGGTAATTCACCCCTCCACTTT. The gene calls are TRBV19 and TRBJ1-6; D is possibly TRBD1 (6 bases). Trimming cost V 7 bases and J 6 bases, with 16 bases left between them. Germline V lookup: CDR1 LNHDA, CDR2 SQIVND (reference sequence). The CDR3 is 15 amino acids.

V and J are TRBV5-4 and TRBJ1-2; no clear D gene. This CDR3 comprises 13 residues. V lost 2 bases and J 5 bases, leaving 10 bases between the germline ends. Germline values: CDR1 SGHNT, CDR2 YYREEE (reference sequence). DNA for the CDR3: TGTGCCAGCAGCTTCGTTGGGCAGTATGGCTACACCTTC. This encodes CASSFVGQYGYTF.

The chain employs TRBV7-6 and TRBJ2-1, with a tentative D call TRBD1 (6 bases). V lost 1 base, J lost 2 bases, and 9 bases lay in between. The CDR3 has 15 amino acids. Germline CDR1 SGHVS, CDR2 FNYEAQ. CDR3 coding DNA: TGTGCCAGCAGCTTAGGGCAGGGGCCCTACAATGAGCAGTTCTTC. Translated, it gives CASSLGQGPYNEQFF.

The chain is built from TRBV6-5 and TRBJ1-1; D perhaps matches TRBD1 (5 bases). Germline values: CDR1 MNHEY, CDR2 SVGAGI. The CDR3 extends over 14 amino acids. V was cut by 6 bases and J by 6 bases, with 17 bases left in between. CDR3 nucleotide sequence: TGTGCCAGCAGCCCACTTATAGGGGCCCCTGAAGCTTTCTTT. It encodes CASSPLIGAPEAFF.

The rearrangement joins TRBV2 to TRBJ2-1, with TRBD2 identical over 7 bases. The CDR3 consists of 16 residues. Germline V gene sequence: CDR1 SNHLY, CDR2 FYNNEI. V dropped 2 bases and J dropped 0; count of bases not matched to a gene: 4. The CDR3 DNA sequence: TGTGCCAGCAGTGAACAAGCGGGGAGCTCCTACAATGAGCAGTTCTTC. Encoded protein: CASSEQAGSSYNEQFF.

Only one count was recorded for this clone. V gene TRBV5-1 combines with J gene TRBJ2-1, with TRBD2 matching 10 bases. The junction had 12 bases not matched to a gene; V was cut back by 4 bases and J by 8 bases. CDR3 size: 16 residues. Per germline, CDR1 SGHRS and CDR2 YFSETQ. The DNA of the CDR3 is TGCGCCAGCAGCACACTAGCGGGAAACCGGTACGATGAGCAGTTCTTC. This sequence encodes CASSTLAGNRYDEQFF.

The chain links TRBV7-2 to TRBJ2-1, with TRBD2 identical over 11 bases. CDR3 size: 15 residues. The germline CDR1 and CDR2 sequences are SGHTA and FQGNSA. V was pared by 5 bases and J by 7 bases, with 7 bases of the junction left unmatched. CDR3 region: CASSRSGRAGNEQFF. The CDR3, as DNA: TGTGCCAGCAGCCGTAGCGGGAGGGCCGGTAATGAGCAGTTCTTC.

The V call is TRBV5-6, the J call TRBJ2-1; 9 positions match TRBD1. This CDR3 region has 15 residues. V shed 7 bases, J shed 5 bases, and the junction held 10 bases outside the gene matches. Looked up from germline, CDR1 is SGHDT and CDR2 is YYEEEE. The CDR3 reads CASSPIGQGNNEQFF. The CDR3 DNA sequence: TGTGCCAGCTCCCCTATCGGACAGGGGAACAATGAGCAGTTCTTC.

The chain joins TRBV7-9 to TRBJ1-1, with D unclear. Trimming removed 4 bases at V and 7 bases at J, with 7 bases between. The CDR3 runs 11 residues. Germline V lookup: CDR1 SEHNR, CDR2 FQNEAQ (reference sequence). The CDR3 loop reads CASSYGSEAFF. DNA for the CDR3: TGTGCCAGCAGCTACGGTAGTGAAGCTTTCTTT. Full variable domain (outside the CDR3, taken from reference TRBV7-9 and TRBJ1-1): DTGVSQNPRHKITKRGQNVTFRCDPISEHNRLYWYRQTLGQGPEFLTYFQNEAQLEKSRLLSDRFSAERPKGSFSTLEIQRTEQGDSAMYLCASSYGSEAFFGQGTRLTVV.

The table lists this clone with a count of one. The chain is built from TRBV19 and TRBJ1-2, with TRBD1 matching over 9 bases. The CDR3 runs to 14 residues. Losses at the gene ends were 6 bases for V and 5 bases for J; bases not matched to a gene: 7. The germline V gene encodes CDR1 LNHDA and CDR2 SQIVND (reference sequence). The CDR3 region has the DNA TGTGCCAGTAGCATCGACAGGGGGACGTATGGCTACACCTTC. Its translation: CASSIDRGTYGYTF.

Written as DNA, the CDR3 is TGTGCCAGCAGGACAGGGGACCAGCCCCAGCATTTT. Its protein is CASRTGDQPQHF. This chain connects TRBV2 to TRBJ1-5, with 8 bases fitting TRBD1. The length of the CDR3 is 12 residues. J was trimmed by 7 bases and V by 6 bases; bases with no gene match: 2. Per germline, CDR1 SNHLY and CDR2 FYNNEI.

V gene TRBV7-3 combines with J gene TRBJ2-1; the match to TRBD2 covers 7 bases. Germline CDR1 SGHTA, CDR2 FQGTGA. The length of the CDR3 is 14 residues. Trimming took 4 bases from V and 4 from J; bases not matched to a gene: 4. In DNA form, the CDR3 reads TGTGCCAGCAGCTCGACTAGCTCATACAATGAGCAGTTCTTC. It yields the protein CASSSTSSYNEQFF.

A remark on this clone: This CDR3 fails to terminate in the conserved phenylalanine or tryptophan, so it likely reflects a read error. Because the CDR3's place on the DNA is in doubt, the DNA is left out and the CDR3 is given as listed by TCRdb. CDR3 amino acids: CASSWDRRGL. The rearrangement uses TRBV6-5 and TRBJ1-4; the D segment call TRBD1 is taken from the table without a DNA check. The germline gives CDR1 MNHEY, CDR2 SVGAGI. The CDR3 contains 10 residues when both ends are counted.

This clone was recorded once. This chain links TRBV3-1 (or the pseudogene TRBV3-2) with TRBJ1-4; TRBD1 is a possible D gene (5 bases). The ends were cut back, 0 bases at V and 4 bases at J, with 12 bases in the middle. The germline V gene encodes CDR1 LGHDT and CDR2 YNNKEL (reference sequence). CDR3 length: 16 amino acids. In nucleotides, the CDR3 is TGTGCCAGCAGCCAAGAGCCCAGGGCTAGTAATGAAAAACTGTTTTTT. Translated: CASSQEPRASNEKLFF.

The V gene is TRBV27, the J gene TRBJ2-3; D may be TRBD1 (7 bases). The CDR3 contains 16 residues. Trimming took off 2 bases at V and 6 bases at J, with 18 bases between the two ends. Germline loops: CDR1 MNHEY, CDR2 SMNVEV (reference sequence). The CDR3: CASSLRTGGRKDTQYF. Written as DNA, the CDR3 is TGTGCCAGCAGTTTAAGGACAGGAGGGAGAAAGGATACGCAGTATTTT.

The rearrangement links TRBV7-9 to TRBJ1-2, with 9 nucleotides matching TRBD1. V shed 5 bases, J shed 3 bases, and the junction held 4 bases outside the gene matches. This CDR3 comprises 14 residues. Germline assignment: CDR1 SEHNR and CDR2 FQNEAQ (reference sequence). The CDR3 DNA is TGTGCCAGCAGCCCGCGACAGGGGGACTATGGCTACACCTTC. It encodes CASSPRQGDYGYTF.

The CDR3 loop is CASSLEAWRGGNYEQYF. DNA for the CDR3: TGTGCCAGCAGTTTAGAGGCTTGGCGGGGAGGTAACTACGAGCAGTACTTC. This chain uses TRBV28 with TRBJ2-7, with D possibly matching TRBD2 (6 bases). Trimming stripped 2 bases from V and 3 bases from J, with 20 bases between. This CDR3 has 17 residues. The germline CDR1 and CDR2 sequences are MDHEN and SYDVKM.

This clone was counted a single time. The chain recombines TRBV3-1 (or the pseudogene TRBV3-2) with TRBJ2-6, with 8 bases lining up with TRBD2. The CDR3 length is 18 residues. Germline V gene data show CDR1 as LGHDT and CDR2 as YNNKEL (reference sequence). V trimming: 0 bases; J trimming: 0 bases; junction bases outside the gene matches: 4. CDR3 sequence reads: CASSQEAGASSGANVLTF. The CDR3 bases are TGTGCCAGCAGCCAAGAAGCGGGGGCTAGCTCTGGGGCCAACGTCCTGACTTTC.

This clone was recorded a few times. The gene calls are TRBV6-5 and TRBJ1-3; no definite D call. This CDR3 is 16 amino acids long. The V and J ends lost 2 bases and 0 bases respectively, with 11 bases between them. The V gene's germline CDR1 is MNHEY and CDR2 SVGAGI. The CDR3: CASSYAGPDSGNTIYF. CDR3 in DNA: TGTGCCAGCAGTTACGCGGGCCCGGACTCTGGAAACACCATATATTTT.

J is TRBJ2-1 and V is TRBV7-3; 14 bases agree with TRBD2. The CDR3 has 16 amino acids. Germline trimming cut 5 bases from V and 8 bases from J; bases unmatched to any gene: 8. The germline gives CDR1 SGHTA, CDR2 FQGTGA. CDR3 protein: CASSAPGLAGAHEQFF. The CDR3 DNA follows: TGTGCCAGCAGCGCGCCGGGACTAGCGGGAGCCCATGAGCAGTTCTTC.

The CDR3 region is CASGGQGGTGELFF. DNA of the CDR3: TGTGCCAGCGGAGGGCAGGGAGGAACCGGGGAGCTGTTTTTT. The gene calls are TRBV2 and TRBJ2-2; maybe TRBD2 (6 bases). Trimming cost V 8 bases and J 5 bases, with 15 bases left between them. The germline V gene has CDR1 SNHLY and CDR2 FYNNEI. This CDR3 region has 14 residues.

As for this clone: Different DNA sequences within this sample yield the same CDR3. This chain uses TRBV30 with TRBJ1-2; no reliable D call. This CDR3 is built from 11 residues. V lost 1 base, J lost 3 bases, and 3 bases lay in between. Germline lookup yields CDR1 GTSNPN and CDR2 SVGIG (reference sequence). CDR3 sequence reads: CAWSADYGYTF. The CDR3 bases are TGTGCCTGGAGTGCAGACTATGGCTACACCTTC. The full variable domain, with the rest looked up from reference TRBV30 and TRBJ1-2, is SQTIHQWPATLVQPVGSPLSLECTVEGTSNPNLYWYRQAAGRGLQLLFYSVGIGQISSEVPQNLSASRPQDRQFILSSKKLLLSDSGFYLCAWSADYGYTFGSGTRLTVV.